This is a list of T cell receptor beta chains from one sample in a study of stem cell transplantation in POMP-related autoinflammatory disease. TCRdb's table, derived via immunoSEQ multiplex PCR, lists solely in-frame clones and lacks some. The repertoire holds roughly 7,000 clones, with roughly 80% as singletons. The sequencing sample was made of a CXCR5-defined cell subset from PBMCs. These receptor sequences come from a human donor in good health. Each CDR3 is given with its conserved first and last residue. Each record gives: clone size, D gene, J gene, V gene, CDR3 protein, CDR3 DNA. A D gene is named only where the DNA matches it firmly. Clone size is shown for a subset of rows, as once, few, many or a class of expanded clone.

. . TRBJ2-7 TRBV5-4 CASSPHFETGTSAEQYF TGTGCCAGCAGCCCTCATTTCGAGACCGGGACAAGTGCCGAGCAGTACTTC
. . TRBJ2-3 TRBV19 CASSIVGTGTSTDTQYF TGTGCCAGTAGTATAGTTGGGACCGGGACTAGCACAGATACGCAGTATTTT
. . TRBJ2-3 TRBV5-1 CASSSFPDADTQYF TGCGCCAGCAGTTCCTTCCCGGACGCAGATACGCAGTATTTT
. . TRBJ1-6 TRBV5-5 CASSPGRDNSPLHF TGTGCCAGCAGCCCCGGACGGGATAATTCACCCCTCCACTTT
once . TRBJ1-2 TRBV7-8 CASSLRRGNYGYTF TGTGCCAGCAGCTTACGGCGGGGGAACTATGGCTACACCTTC
. . TRBJ1-6 TRBV5-1 CASSLRQDSSYNSPLHF TGCGCCAGCAGCTTGAGACAGGACAGCTCCTATAATTCACCCCTCCACTTT
once . TRBJ2-5 TRBV7-9 CASSLGLRGETQYF TGTGCCAGCAGCTTAGGGTTGAGGGGAGAGACCCAGTACTTC
. . TRBJ1-1 TRBV5-1 CASSLVGSAGTEAFF TGCGCCAGCAGCTTGGTTGGCAGCGCGGGCACTGAAGCTTTCTTT
. . TRBJ2-7 TRBV6-5 CASSMTFSYEQYF TGTGCCAGCAGCATGACATTCTCCTACGAGCAGTACTTC
few . TRBJ2-1 TRBV4-2 CASSQGGARARDNEQFF TGTGCCAGCAGCCAAGGGGGAGCGAGGGCCCGGGACAATGAGCAGTTCTTC